This record looks at one TCR beta chain sequence and its context. The target antigen is unknown. Germline-derived CDR1 and CDR2 are SGHRS and YFSETQ. V was clipped by 6 bases and J by 2 bases, with 11 bases between them. CDR3 size: 14 residues. This specimen comes from a study of T cell responses to AZD1222 COVID-19 vaccine. Overall study findings and caveats: Donors, mostly white British, included more females; clonal diversity was possibly underestimated. Nearly half of spike-specific TCRs reportedly target unmutated variant regions.

Data came from immunoSEQ multiplex PCR; TCRdb stores just in-frame clones and leaves some out. The profile shows 150,000 to 200,000 clones, over 90% of them singletons. The genes are TRBV5-1 and TRBJ2-2; D may be TRBD2 (5 bases). The starting material was peripheral blood, obtained 28 days after the second AZD1222 dose. The sequence derives from an adult who received the AZD1222 COVID-19 vaccine. The CDR3 nucleotides are TGCGCCAGCACGGCGGGTCCAAACACCGGGGAGCTGTTTTTT. This translates into CASTAGPNTGELFF. The entire variable domain, with the rest obtained from reference TRBV5-1 and TRBJ2-2, is as follows: KAGVTQTPRYLIKTRGQQVTLSCSPISGHRSVSWYQQTPGQGLQFLFEYFSETQRNKGNFPGRFSGRQFSNSRSEMNVSTLELGDSALYLCASTAGPNTGELFFGEGSRLTVL.